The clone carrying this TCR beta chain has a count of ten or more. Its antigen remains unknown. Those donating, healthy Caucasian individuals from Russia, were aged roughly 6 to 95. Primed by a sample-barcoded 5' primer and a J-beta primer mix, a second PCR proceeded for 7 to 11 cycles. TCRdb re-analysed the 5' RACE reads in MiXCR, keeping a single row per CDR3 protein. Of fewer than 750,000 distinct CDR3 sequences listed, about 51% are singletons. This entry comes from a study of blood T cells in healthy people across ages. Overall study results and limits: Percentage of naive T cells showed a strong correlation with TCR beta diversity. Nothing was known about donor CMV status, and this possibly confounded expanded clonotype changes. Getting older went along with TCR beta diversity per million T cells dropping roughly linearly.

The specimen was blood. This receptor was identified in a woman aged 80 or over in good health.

The CDR3 coding sequence is TGCGCCAGCAGCCCACGGGACAGGGGGTTTAATGAGCAGTTCTTC. Translating it yields CASSPRDRGFNEQFF. The V call is TRBV10-2, the J call TRBJ2-1; 11 bases are a match to TRBD1. The CDR3 loop spans 15 amino acids. J lost 7 bases, V lost 6 bases, and 8 bases had no gene match. The V gene's germline CDR1 is WSHSY and CDR2 SAAADI.